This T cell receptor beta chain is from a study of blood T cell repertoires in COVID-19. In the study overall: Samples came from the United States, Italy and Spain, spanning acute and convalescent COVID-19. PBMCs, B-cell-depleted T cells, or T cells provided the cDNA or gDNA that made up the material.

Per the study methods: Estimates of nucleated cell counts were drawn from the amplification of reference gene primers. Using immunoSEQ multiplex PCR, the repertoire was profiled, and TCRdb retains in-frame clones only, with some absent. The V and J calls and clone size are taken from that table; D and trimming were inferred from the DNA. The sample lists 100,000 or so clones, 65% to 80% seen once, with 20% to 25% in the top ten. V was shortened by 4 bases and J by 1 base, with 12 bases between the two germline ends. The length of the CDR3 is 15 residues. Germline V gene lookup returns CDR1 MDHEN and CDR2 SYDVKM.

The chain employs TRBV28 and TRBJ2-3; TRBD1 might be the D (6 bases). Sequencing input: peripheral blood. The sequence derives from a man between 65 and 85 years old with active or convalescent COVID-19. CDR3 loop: CASSWRQDRTDTQYF. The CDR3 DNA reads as TGTGCCAGCAGTTGGCGACAGGACCGCACAGATACGCAGTATTTT.